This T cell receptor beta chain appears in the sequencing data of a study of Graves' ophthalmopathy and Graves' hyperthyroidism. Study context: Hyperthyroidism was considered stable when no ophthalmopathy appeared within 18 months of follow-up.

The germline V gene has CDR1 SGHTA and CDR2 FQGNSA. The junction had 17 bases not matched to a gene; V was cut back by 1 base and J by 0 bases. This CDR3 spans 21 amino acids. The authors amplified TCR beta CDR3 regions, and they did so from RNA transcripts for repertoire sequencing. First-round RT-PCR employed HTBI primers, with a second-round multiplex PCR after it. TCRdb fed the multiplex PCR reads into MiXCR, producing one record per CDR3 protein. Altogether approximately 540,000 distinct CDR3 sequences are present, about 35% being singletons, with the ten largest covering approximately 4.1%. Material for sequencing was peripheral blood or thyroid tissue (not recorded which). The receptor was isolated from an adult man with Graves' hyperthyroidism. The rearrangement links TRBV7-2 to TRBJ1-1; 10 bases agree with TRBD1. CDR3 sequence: CASSLGGTGADTDVVNTEAFF. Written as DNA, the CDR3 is TGTGCCAGCAGCTTAGGGGGGACAGGGGCAGATACGGATGTCGTGAACACTGAAGCTTTCTTT. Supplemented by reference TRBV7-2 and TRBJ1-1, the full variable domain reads GAGVSQSPSNKVTEKGKDVELRCDPISGHTALYWYRQSLGQGLEFLIYFQGNSAPDKSGLPSDRFSAERTGGSVSTLTIQRTQQEDSAVYLCASSLGGTGADTDVVNTEAFFGQGTRLTVV.